This TCR beta chain was identified in a study of beta chain features in type 1 diabetes. The V gene's germline CDR1 is SEHNR and CDR2 FQNEAQ (reference sequence). The CDR3 runs to 14 residues. V shed 4 bases, J shed 1 base, and the junction held 3 bases outside the gene matches. Since all of the isolated RNA was reverse transcribed, expressed TCRB transcripts were what got sequenced. Sequencing used immunoSEQ multiplex PCR; TCRdb keeps in-frame clones, though not all of them. The data hold hundreds of thousands of clones, with about 14% observed a single time. The sequence came from a man aged 25-45 years in good health. Sequencing used central memory CD4+ T cells from blood. V usage is TRBV7-9 and J usage is TRBJ1-1, with TRBD1 matching over 7 bases. The CDR3 DNA sequence: TGTGCCAGCAGCTCAGGGACAGAGAACACTGAAGCTTTCTTT. Translated: CASSSGTENTEAFF.